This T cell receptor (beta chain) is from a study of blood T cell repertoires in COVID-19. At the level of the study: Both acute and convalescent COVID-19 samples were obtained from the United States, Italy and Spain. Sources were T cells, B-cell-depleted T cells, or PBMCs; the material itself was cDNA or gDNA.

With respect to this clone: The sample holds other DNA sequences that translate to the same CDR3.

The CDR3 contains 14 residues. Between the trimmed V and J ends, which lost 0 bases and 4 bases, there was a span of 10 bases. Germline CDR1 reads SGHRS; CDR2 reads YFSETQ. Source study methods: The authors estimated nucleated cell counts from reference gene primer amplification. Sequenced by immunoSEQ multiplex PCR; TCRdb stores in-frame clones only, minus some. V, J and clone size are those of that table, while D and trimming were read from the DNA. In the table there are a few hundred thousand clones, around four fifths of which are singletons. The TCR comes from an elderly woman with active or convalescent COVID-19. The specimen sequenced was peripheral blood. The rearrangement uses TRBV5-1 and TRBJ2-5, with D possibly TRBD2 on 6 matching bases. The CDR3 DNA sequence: TGCGCCAGCAGCTTGGGTGGAGGGTTAGAGACCCAGTACTTC. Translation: CASSLGGGLETQYF.